The clone carrying this T cell receptor (beta chain) counts as large. This sample is drawn from a study of metastatic and nonmetastatic thyroid tumors. Study as a whole: Across blood and tumor or nodule tissue, repertoires from malignant and benign thyroid patients were compared with one another.

Thyroid surgery was preceded by no treatment in any patient. MiXCR reprocessed the PCR reads for TCRdb. Seen here are several thousand clones, roughly 27% observed once, and the top ten hold approximately 17%. This clonotype was sampled from a female donor with papillary thyroid cancer or a benign thyroid nodule (not recorded which). Some clones in this sample may be carry-over from other donors' samples. The sequenced sample was adjacent normal tissue.

CDR3 protein: CASSFTSLSQGEQYF. Here the CDR3 DNA reads TGTGCCAGCAGTTTCACCTCGCTGAGTCAAGGGGAGCAGTACTTC. The rearrangement joins TRBV28 to TRBJ2-7; D gene unclear. The length of the CDR3 is 15 residues. The germline V gene has CDR1 MDHEN and CDR2 SYDVKM. V shed 3 bases and J shed 7 bases, with 19 bases lying between them.